This TCR beta chain stems from a study of cytomegalovirus exposure and HLA in healthy donors. Background on the study: Sequencing of about 179 million T cells in an earlier analysis found some 100 million unique TCR beta sequences.

60 Vbeta and 13 Jbeta primers were used in PCR. Assay used: immunoSEQ multiplex PCR; TCRdb lists only in-frame clones, some missing. The repertoire holds roughly 180,000 clones, with around a tenth as singletons. Points on this clone: As yet, its antigen is unknown.

The CDR3 is 15 amino acids. CDR1 and CDR2 (germline): SGDLS, YYNGEE. Trimming took 4 bases from V and 1 from J; bases not matched to a gene: 5. Findings and caveats of the study: A few chains linked to CMV were shown in vitro to be specific for CMV antigens. TCR beta sequences reportedly predicted most subjects' HLA-A and HLA-B alleles accurately. Segments of the TCR beta V type were, in most cases, productive about 87% or about 30% of the time in an earlier analysis.

V and J are TRBV9 and TRBJ2-5; 9 nucleotides match TRBD1. Sequences were obtained from PBMCs. This receptor was taken from a woman aged 25 to 45 in good health and CMV-seropositive. The CDR3 DNA reads TGTGCCAGCAGCCTCCGGGACAGGGCCCAAGAGACCCAGTACTTC. Protein product: CASSLRDRAQETQYF.